Listed below are T cell receptor beta chains from one sample, sequenced in a study of early T cells in non-severe SARS-CoV-2 infection. TCRdb called the 5' RACE reads again in MiXCR, with one record for every CDR3 protein. This sample yields 90,000 to 120,000 distinct CDR3 sequences, of which over 8.5% are seen a single time; around 8% belongs to the top ten. The sample was whole blood. The receptors derive from an adult who was a healthcare worker with PCR-confirmed SARS-CoV-2 infection or an uninfected control (not recorded which). Both conserved end residues are part of each CDR3.

TRBJ2-1 | TRBV28 | CASRPLGIVHNEQFF
TRBJ2-5 | TRBV7-6 | CASRRTSGVAETQYF
TRBJ1-2 | TRBV7-8 | CASSLKTGDYGYTF
TRBJ2-3 | TRBV12-3/TRBV12-4 | CASSYGITDTQYF
TRBJ2-1 | TRBV7-2 | CASSLVSNEQFF
TRBJ1-2 | TRBV19 | CASRSQVSYGYTF
TRBJ2-1 | TRBV4-2 | CASSPRLAGEQFF
TRBJ2-2 | TRBV6-5 | CASSYELANRRDGELFF
TRBJ1-2 | TRBV3-1 | CASSQGTSWGRYGYTF
TRBJ1-4 | TRBV6-5 | CASTTATNEKLFF
TRBJ1-2 | TRBV20-1 | CSAAPTGWGGYTF
TRBJ2-1 | TRBV12-3/TRBV12-4 | CASINWPNNEQFF
TRBJ2-7 | TRBV12-3/TRBV12-4 | CASSSSGTGVYEQYF
TRBJ1-5 | TRBV28 | CASSLISNQPQHF
TRBJ1-3 | TRBV6-5 | CASSPGTTGLGNTIYF
TRBJ2-3 | TRBV7-2 | CASSPPTTTDTQYF